What follows are 15 T cell receptor beta chains derived from one specimen sequenced in a study of PD-L1 blockade in urothelial cancer. Measured with immunoSEQ multiplex PCR; TCRdb has only the in-frame clones, and not every one. Found here are approximately 65,000 clones, 85% to 90% of them singletons; the top ten hold roughly 3.2%. The material sequenced was PBMCs, taken around atezolizumab (anti-PD-L1) treatment. The receptor set was obtained from a man in his fifties or sixties with urothelial cancer.

V and J are TRBV6-5 and TRBJ2-7; D is perhaps TRBD1 (5 bases). The germline gives CDR1 MNHEY, CDR2 SVGAGI. V shed 0 bases and J shed 6 bases, with 15 bases lying between them. The CDR3 has 15 residues. This CDR3 is CASSYSLTAPGEQYF. CDR3 in DNA: TGTGCCAGCAGTTACTCTTTGACAGCCCCGGGCGAGCAGTACTTC.

This clone was picked up one time. The rearrangement uses TRBV28 and TRBJ1-2; D is possibly TRBD1 (6 bases). The CDR3 runs to 13 residues. Per germline, CDR1 MDHEN and CDR2 SYDVKM. In DNA form, the CDR3 reads TGTGCGTGCGGGGGCGGCGCTAACTATGGCTACACCTTC. Translated: CACGGGANYGYTF.

This rearrangement joins TRBV6-5 to TRBJ1-6, with D unresolved. Trimming took 1 base from V and 8 from J, leaving 15 bases between them. Per the germline V gene, CDR1 is MNHEY and CDR2 is SVGAGI. CDR3 length: 16 amino acids. The chain's CDR3 is CASSYYSRGGDSPLHF. CDR3 sequence (DNA): TGTGCCAGCAGTTACTATAGCCGGGGAGGAGATTCACCCCTCCACTTT.

The CDR3 protein is CASSLTAGVNEQYF. The CDR3 DNA reads TGTGCCAGCAGCTTAACAGCGGGGGTAAACGAGCAGTACTTC. This rearrangement joins TRBV7-3 to TRBJ2-7; 8 nucleotides align to TRBD2. The length of the CDR3 is 14 residues. The junction had 3 bases not matched to a gene; V was cut back by 0 bases and J by 5 bases. Germline-derived CDR1 and CDR2 are SGHTA and FQGTGA.

This clone was seen only once. The V gene is TRBV28, the J gene TRBJ1-1, with unresolved D. V lost 7 bases to trimming and J lost 5 bases, with 11 bases between them. The CDR3 contains 12 residues. The germline V gene has CDR1 MDHEN and CDR2 SYDVKM. Written as DNA, the CDR3 is TGTGCCAGCAATCCCCCGGGGACTGAAGCTTTCTTT. Translated, it gives CASNPPGTEAFF.

The genes are TRBV11-2 and TRBJ1-2, with D unresolved. Trimming removed 4 bases from V and 2 bases from J, with 11 bases in between. The CDR3 loop spans 14 amino acids. Germline V gene sequence: CDR1 SGHAT, CDR2 FQNNGV. The CDR3 DNA reads as TGTGCCAGCAGCTCCCCCGGTTCCAACTATGGCTACACCTTC. Protein sequence: CASSSPGSNYGYTF. Together with reference TRBV11-2 and TRBJ1-2, the CDR3 gives the full variable domain: EAGVAQSPRYKIIEKRQSVAFWCNPISGHATLYWYQQILGQGPKLLIQFQNNGVVDDSQLPKDRFSAERLKGVDSTLKIQPAKLEDSAVYLCASSSPGSNYGYTFGSGTRLTVV.

The chain recombines TRBV7-2 with TRBJ2-1; 10 positions match TRBD2. The CDR3 extends over 15 amino acids. CDR1 is SGHTA, CDR2 FQGNSA, per germline. Losses at the gene ends were 1 base for V and 5 bases for J; bases not matched to a gene: 2. The DNA of the CDR3 is TGTGCCAGCAGCTTAGTAGGGACTAGCGACAATGAGCAGTTCTTC. Translation gives CASSLVGTSDNEQFF.

This chain connects TRBV7-9 to TRBJ1-1, with TRBD1 matching 9 bases. The CDR3 is 15 amino acids. J lost 5 bases, V lost 2 bases, and 6 bases had no gene match. Germline lookup yields CDR1 SEHNR and CDR2 FQNEAQ (reference sequence). DNA of the CDR3: TGTGCCAGCAGCTTAAACAGGGGGCGGGGGACTGAAGCTTTCTTT. Encoded protein: CASSLNRGRGTEAFF.

The genes are TRBV12-5 and TRBJ1-5, with 9 bases identical to TRBD1. V shed 6 bases and J 2 bases; nucleotides not matched to a gene: 5. CDR1 LGHNT and CDR2 FRNRAP come from the germline V gene. The CDR3 sequence is 15 residues long. The CDR3 bases are TGTGCTAGTGGGGCGGGACAGGGTGGCAATCAGCCCCAGCATTTT. As protein: CASGAGQGGNQPQHF.

The chain combines TRBV12-2 with TRBJ2-7; the table assigns TRBD2, which was not confirmed against the DNA. TRBV12-2 represents a pseudogene. This CDR3 is 12 amino acids long. The CDR3 sequence is CASLTGGNEQYF. The CDR3 DNA is TGTGCAAGTCTCACGGGGGGAAACGAGCAGTACTTC.

The gene calls are TRBV18 and TRBJ2-1; 9 positions match TRBD1. With 8 bases clipped from V and 7 bases from J, the junction kept 15 bases outside the gene matches. The CDR3 runs 16 residues. Looked up from germline, CDR1 is KGHSH and CDR2 is LQKENI. The CDR3 DNA reads TGTGCCAGCGCGGCCCCACAGGGGGCTTGGAAGAATGAGCAGTTCTTC. It is translated as CASAAPQGAWKNEQFF. Using reference TRBV18 and TRBJ2-1 for the parts outside the CDR3, the full variable domain is NAGVMQNPRHLVRRRGQEARLRCSPMKGHSHVYWYRQLPEEGLKFMVYLQKENIIDESGMPKERFSAEFPKEGPSILRIQQVVRGDSAAYFCASAAPQGAWKNEQFFGPGTRLTVL.

The chain is built from TRBV27 and TRBJ2-7; TRBD1 agrees at 8 bases. CDR1 is MNHEY, CDR2 SMNVEV, per germline (reference sequence). Trimming took 5 bases from V and 6 from J; bases not matched to a gene: 6. The CDR3 loop spans 13 amino acids. The CDR3 protein is CASSPGQASEQYF. The DNA of the CDR3 is TGTGCCAGCAGTCCGGGACAGGCCTCCGAGCAGTACTTC.

The J gene is TRBJ2-5, the V gene TRBV4-1, with 9 bases lining up with TRBD1. V was pared by 1 base and J by 3 bases, with 6 bases of the junction left unmatched. The CDR3 spans 16 residues. The germline V gene encodes CDR1 MGHRA and CDR2 YSYEKL. This chain's CDR3 is CASSQVEGQGEETQYF. The CDR3 region has the DNA TGCGCCAGCAGCCAAGTTGAGGGACAGGGAGAAGAGACCCAGTACTTC.

J is TRBJ2-3 and V is TRBV5-4; no clear D gene. Germline values: CDR1 SGHNT, CDR2 YYREEE (reference sequence). This CDR3 is 16 amino acids long. V lost 0 bases and J 2 bases, leaving 13 bases between the germline ends. This chain's CDR3 is CASSLDGTFVTDTQYF. The CDR3 bases are TGTGCCAGCAGCTTGGACGGTACCTTTGTCACAGATACGCAGTATTTT.

CDR3 region: CASSNPDRVNTGELFF. The CDR3 DNA follows: TGTGCCAGTAGTAATCCGGACAGGGTAAACACCGGGGAGCTGTTTTTT. The chain uses TRBV19 and TRBJ2-2; 8 bases line up with TRBD1. Germline V CDR1 and CDR2: LNHDA, SQIVND (reference sequence). The CDR3 consists of 16 residues. The J segment lost 2 bases and the V segment lost 4 bases, leaving 6 bases of the junction unmatched.